This is a list of T cell receptor beta chains from one sample in a study of cytomegalovirus exposure and HLA in healthy donors. Clones were sequenced by immunoSEQ multiplex PCR, and TCRdb holds only the in-frame ones, with some missing. The sample lists fewer than 150,000 clones, around 77% occurring once. The specimen was PBMCs. These TCRs come from a woman in her 50s in good health and CMV-seronegative. CDR3s include the opening cysteine and the closing phenylalanine or tryptophan. Each record gives: clone size, CDR3 length, V gene, D gene, J gene, CDR3 DNA, CDR3 protein. A D gene is named only where the DNA matches it firmly. Clone sizes are given selectively: once, few, many, or a class where the clone is expanded.

.	15	TRBV30	.	TRBJ2-2	TGTGCCTGGAGTCCGGGGGGCCAAGGGGCCGGGGAGCTGTTTTTT	CAWSPGGQGAGELFF
once	15	TRBV30	TRBD1	TRBJ1-3	TGTGCCTGGACGCAGGGGGATTACTCTGGAAACACCATATATTTT	CAWTQGDYSGNTIYF
.	18	TRBV5-1	TRBD2	TRBJ2-5	TGCGCCAGCAGCCGTTGGACTAGCGGGGGGCAGAACCAAGAGACCCAGTACTTC	CASSRWTSGGQNQETQYF
.	14	TRBV4-1	.	TRBJ2-3	TGCGCCAGCAGCCTAGAGGGGGGTCGAGATACGCAGTATTTT	CASSLEGGRDTQYF
.	14	TRBV6-6	.	TRBJ1-1	TGTGCCAGCAGTTACTCTGTGGAGCGCACTGAAGCTTTCTTT	CASSYSVERTEAFF
.	13	TRBV5-1	.	TRBJ1-5	TGCGCCAGCAGCTGGGGCTCGGATCAGCCCCAGCATTTT	CASSWGSDQPQHF
.	12	TRBV2	.	TRBJ1-2	TGTGCCAGCAGTGATGTGAGCTATGGCTACACCTTC	CASSDVSYGYTF
.	15	TRBV28	TRBD1	TRBJ1-2	TGTGCCAGCAGTCCGAGGAGACAGGGGGCTTTGGGCTACACCTTC	CASSPRRQGALGYTF
.	14	TRBV5-1	.	TRBJ2-7	TGCGCCAGCAGCTCCTGGACAGAAACCTACGAGCAGTACTTC	CASSSWTETYEQYF
.	14	TRBV9	.	TRBJ1-2	TGTGCCAGCAGCGTAGAGGAGGGCTTCTACGGCTACACCTTC	CASSVEEGFYGYTF
once	12	TRBV5-4	.	TRBJ1-1	TGTGCCAGCAGTGGACAGAACACTGAAGCTTTCTTT	CASSGQNTEAFF
.	13	TRBV6-5	TRBD1	TRBJ1-2	TGTGCCAGCAGTCCGGGACAGGGATTTGGCTACACCTTC	CASSPGQGFGYTF
.	14	TRBV5-1	TRBD1	TRBJ2-5	TGCGCCAGCAGCGGACAGGGTACCCAAGAGACCCAGTACTTC	CASSGQGTQETQYF
.	14	TRBV6-1	.	TRBJ1-5	TGTGCCAGCACCCTTTGGGGGGATAATCAGCCCCAGCATTTT	CASTLWGDNQPQHF
.	13	TRBV27	TRBD1	TRBJ2-5	TGTGCCAGCAGACTTACAGGGGTAGAGACCCAGTACTTC	CASRLTGVETQYF
.	15	TRBV27	.	TRBJ1-2	TGTGCCAGCAGGAGATCAGCGGAATCCAACTATGGCTACACCTTC	CASRRSAESNYGYTF